A selection of T cell receptor beta chains follows, all from one sample in a study of CD8 T cells in ankylosing spondylitis. TCRdb ran MiXCR on the 5' RACE reads and lists one entry per CDR3 protein. Of more than 150,000 distinct CDR3 sequences listed, about 20% are singletons. Sequencing used blood, either unsorted or a sorted T cell fraction (not recorded which). The origin of the receptors is a male donor between 10 and 30 years old with ankylosing spondylitis or in good health (not recorded which). Both conserved end residues are part of each CDR3. The D gene is left open where the match is weak. A clone size is listed for some rows: how often the clone was seen (once, few, many), or a class if it is expanded.

j_gene	d_gene	v_gene	abundance	CDR3aa	CDR3nt
TRBJ2-2	.	TRBV12-3/TRBV12-4	many	CASSNTGELFF	TGTGCCAGCAGTAACACCGGGGAGCTGTTTTTT
TRBJ1-2	.	TRBV5-6	few	CASSLDGIPFYGYTF	TGTGCCAGCAGCTTGGACGGGATCCCCTTTTATGGCTACACCTTC
TRBJ2-7	.	TRBV10-3	many	CAISELSYEQYF	TGTGCCATCAGTGAGTTGAGCTACGAGCAGTACTTC
TRBJ2-1	TRBD1	TRBV7-6	.	CASSLETGQNEQFF	TGTGCCAGCAGCCTAGAGACAGGGCAGAATGAGCAGTTCTTC
TRBJ2-1	.	TRBV20-1	few	CSARRVGDEQFF	TGCAGTGCTAGAAGGGTCGGGGATGAGCAGTTCTTC
TRBJ2-7	.	TRBV7-2	many	CASSLAAGANRYEQYF	TGTGCCAGCAGCTTAGCGGCGGGGGCAAATCGGTACGAGCAGTACTTC
TRBJ2-2	TRBD1	TRBV5-5	many	CASSRTGNTGELFF	TGTGCCAGCAGTCGGACAGGGAACACCGGGGAGCTGTTTTTT
TRBJ2-1	TRBD1	TRBV24-1	many	CATRGQGAYNERFF	TGTGCCACCAGGGGACAGGGGGCCTACAATGAGCGGTTCTTC
TRBJ1-1	.	TRBV12-3/TRBV12-4	once	CASSDFLNTEAFF	TGTGCCAGCAGTGACTTTCTAAACACTGAAGCTTTCTTT
TRBJ2-3	.	TRBV7-8	many	CASSISLITDTQYF	TGTGCCAGCAGCATTAGTCTGATCACAGATACGCAGTATTTT
TRBJ2-5	TRBD2	TRBV29-1	.	CSVGPGGKETQYF	TGCAGCGTTGGACCGGGGGGGAAAGAGACCCAGTACTTC
TRBJ2-7	.	TRBV4-3	.	CASSQDRSYEQYF	TGCGCCAGCAGCCAAGACAGGTCCTACGAGCAGTACTTC
TRBJ2-3	.	TRBV7-9	many	CASSSPSSGTQYF	TGTGCCAGCAGCTCCCCTTCATCTGGTACGCAGTATTTT
TRBJ2-5	TRBD2	TRBV29-1	many	CSAGPDRGGTQYF	TGCAGCGCTGGACCTGACCGGGGGGGGACCCAGTACTTC
TRBJ1-2	TRBD1	TRBV20-1	many	CSARDPSQGELRHTF	TGCAGTGCTAGAGATCCGTCTCAGGGGGAGCTTCGACACACCTTC
TRBJ2-4	TRBD1	TRBV5-6	many	CASSLEGVGTGVAKNIQYF	TGTGCCAGCAGCTTGGAGGGTGTGGGGACAGGCGTAGCCAAAAACATTCAGTACTTC
TRBJ1-1	TRBD1	TRBV5-1	many	CASSSGQGNTEAFF	TGCGCCAGCAGCTCGGGACAGGGGAACACTGAAGCTTTCTTT
TRBJ2-1	TRBD1	TRBV29-1	many	CSVYWGQGNEQFF	TGCAGCGTTTATTGGGGACAGGGCAATGAGCAGTTCTTC
TRBJ1-3	.	TRBV6-5	.	CASSHREAGNTIYF	TGTGCCAGCAGCCACAGGGAAGCTGGAAACACCATATATTTT
TRBJ1-5	.	TRBV12-3/TRBV12-4	many	CASRFSGSRNQPQHF	TGTGCCAGCAGATTCTCAGGGTCTCGGAATCAGCCCCAGCATTTT
TRBJ1-1	.	TRBV6-5	many	CASSYRDAYTEAFF	TGTGCCAGCAGTTACCGCGACGCATACACTGAAGCTTTCTTT
TRBJ2-1	.	TRBV11-3	many	CASSSSRDESYNEQFF	TGTGCCAGCAGCTCCTCCAGGGATGAGTCCTACAATGAGCAGTTCTTC
TRBJ1-5	.	TRBV20-1	many	CSATTGSQPQHF	TGCAGTGCGACTACAGGGAGTCAGCCCCAGCATTTT
TRBJ2-1	.	TRBV12-3/TRBV12-4	many	CASSFGTPIEQFF	TGTGCCAGCAGTTTCGGGACTCCAATTGAGCAGTTCTTC
TRBJ1-6	TRBD1	TRBV12-3/TRBV12-4	few	CASRRPGQGYSPLHF	TGTGCCAGCAGGAGACCGGGACAGGGGTATTCACCCCTCCACTTT
TRBJ2-6	.	TRBV4-3	.	CASSQEALTGANVLTF	TGCGCCAGCAGCCAAGAAGCTCTTACTGGGGCCAACGTCCTGACTTTC
TRBJ2-7	.	TRBV3-1	many	CASSQVSRASYEQYF	TGTGCCAGCAGCCAAGTTTCCAGGGCCTCCTACGAGCAGTACTTC
TRBJ1-4	.	TRBV7-9	few	CASSGRDREKLFF	TGTGCCAGCAGCGGCCGGGACCGGGAAAAACTGTTTTTT
TRBJ2-7	TRBD1	TRBV6-5	many	CASRLKPGQGAAEQYF	TGTGCCAGCAGACTCAAGCCGGGACAGGGGGCCGCCGAGCAGTACTTC
TRBJ1-2	TRBD1	TRBV3-1	many	CASSRTGGWDYGYTF	TGTGCCAGCAGCCGAACAGGGGGCTGGGACTATGGCTACACCTTC
TRBJ2-2	TRBD2	TRBV20-1	many	CSARDRREGNTGELFF	TGCAGTGCTAGAGATCGAAGGGAGGGTAACACCGGGGAGCTGTTTTTT
TRBJ2-3	.	TRBV7-6	.	CASSLDWAGSTDTQYF	TGTGCCAGCAGCTTAGATTGGGCAGGGAGCACAGATACGCAGTATTTT
TRBJ2-1	.	TRBV30	many	CAWRQRDEQFF	TGTGCCTGGAGACAAAGGGATGAGCAGTTCTTC
TRBJ2-7	.	TRBV7-3	many	CASSLGGDIYEQYF	TGTGCCAGCAGCTTAGGAGGGGACATCTACGAGCAGTACTTC
TRBJ2-1	TRBD2	TRBV29-1	many	CSVDRTSGYNEQFF	TGCAGCGTTGATCGGACTAGCGGTTACAATGAGCAGTTCTTC
TRBJ2-3	.	TRBV5-1	many	CASTSDGAPTDTQYF	TGCGCCAGCACCTCCGATGGGGCGCCCACAGATACGCAGTATTTT
TRBJ2-1	.	TRBV12-3/TRBV12-4	.	CASSQRENRAGEQFF	TGTGCCAGCAGCCAAAGAGAAAACAGGGCCGGTGAGCAGTTCTTC
TRBJ2-1	TRBD2	TRBV4-3	many	CASSQEAGTYNEQFF	TGCGCCAGCAGCCAAGAAGCGGGAACCTACAATGAGCAGTTCTTC
TRBJ2-3	TRBD1	TRBV29-1	.	CSVVGRGRLDTQYF	TGCAGCGTTGTGGGCAGGGGGCGCTTAGATACGCAGTATTTT
TRBJ2-1	TRBD2	TRBV12-3/TRBV12-4	many	CASSSTSGGAQFF	TGTGCCAGCAGTTCCACTAGCGGGGGGGCGCAGTTCTTC
TRBJ2-7	.	TRBV2	few	CASSSNKRDEQYF	TGTGCCAGCAGTTCGAACAAGAGGGACGAGCAGTACTTC
TRBJ2-2	TRBD1	TRBV5-1	many	CASSFGPVGTANTGELFF	TGCGCCAGCAGCTTCGGACCGGTTGGGACAGCGAACACCGGGGAGCTGTTTTTT
TRBJ2-2	.	TRBV29-1	many	CSAGGFTNTGELFF	TGCAGCGCCGGGGGCTTTACGAACACCGGGGAGCTGTTTTTT
TRBJ2-5	.	TRBV5-1	many	CASSRGTQGRETQYF	TGCGCCAGCAGCCGTGGGACTCAGGGACGGGAGACCCAGTACTTC
TRBJ2-3	TRBD1	TRBV7-3	few	CASSLRDRGADTQYF	TGTGCCAGCAGCTTACGGGACAGGGGAGCAGATACGCAGTATTTT
TRBJ1-5	TRBD1	TRBV29-1	many	CSVSWDRGGKEPQHF	TGCAGCGTTTCCTGGGACAGGGGGGGGAAGGAGCCCCAGCATTTT
TRBJ2-1	.	TRBV12-3/TRBV12-4	many	CASSLRPGERFF	TGTGCCAGCAGTCTCCGACCAGGCGAGCGGTTCTTC
TRBJ2-5	TRBD2	TRBV27	many	CASSPLGTSGSGETQYF	TGTGCCAGCAGTCCCCTTGGGACTAGCGGGAGCGGGGAGACCCAGTACTTC
TRBJ2-7	.	TRBV20-1	many	CSAAIGAGVHEQYF	TGCAGTGCAGCCATCGGGGCAGGAGTACACGAGCAGTACTTC